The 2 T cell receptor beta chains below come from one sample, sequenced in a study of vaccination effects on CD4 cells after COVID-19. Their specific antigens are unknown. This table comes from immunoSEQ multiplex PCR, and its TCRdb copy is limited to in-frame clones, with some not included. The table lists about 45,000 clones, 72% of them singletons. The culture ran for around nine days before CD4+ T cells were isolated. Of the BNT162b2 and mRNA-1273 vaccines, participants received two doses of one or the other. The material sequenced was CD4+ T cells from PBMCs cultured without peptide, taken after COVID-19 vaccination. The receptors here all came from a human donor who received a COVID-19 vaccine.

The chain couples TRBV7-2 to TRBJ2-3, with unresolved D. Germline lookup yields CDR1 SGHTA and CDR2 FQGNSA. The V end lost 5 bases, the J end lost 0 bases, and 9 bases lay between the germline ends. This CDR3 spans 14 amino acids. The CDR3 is CASSSRRSTDTQYF. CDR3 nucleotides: TGTGCCAGCAGCAGTAGAAGGAGCACAGATACGCAGTATTTT.

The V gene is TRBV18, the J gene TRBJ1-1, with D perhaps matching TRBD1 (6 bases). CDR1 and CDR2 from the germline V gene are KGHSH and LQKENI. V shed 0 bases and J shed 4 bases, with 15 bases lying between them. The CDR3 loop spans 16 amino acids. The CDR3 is CASSPPSSQGPTEAFF. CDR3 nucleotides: TGTGCCAGCTCACCACCATCGTCACAGGGTCCCACTGAAGCTTTCTTT.